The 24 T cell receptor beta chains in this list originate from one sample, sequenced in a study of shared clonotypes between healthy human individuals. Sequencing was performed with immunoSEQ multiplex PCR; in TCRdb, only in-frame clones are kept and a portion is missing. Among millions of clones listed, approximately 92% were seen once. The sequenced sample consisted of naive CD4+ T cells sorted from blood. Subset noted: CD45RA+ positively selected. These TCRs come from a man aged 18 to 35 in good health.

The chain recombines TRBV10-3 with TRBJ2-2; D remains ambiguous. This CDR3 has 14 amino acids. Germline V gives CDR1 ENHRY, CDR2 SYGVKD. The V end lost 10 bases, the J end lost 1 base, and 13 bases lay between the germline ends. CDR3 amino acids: CATLSDGNTGELFF. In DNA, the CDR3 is TGTGCCACCTTATCAGACGGGAACACCGGGGAGCTGTTTTTT.

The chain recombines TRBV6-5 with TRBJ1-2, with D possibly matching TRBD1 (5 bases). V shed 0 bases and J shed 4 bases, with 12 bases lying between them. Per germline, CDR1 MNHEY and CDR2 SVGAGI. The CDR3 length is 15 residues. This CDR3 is CASSYSSGSGYGYTF. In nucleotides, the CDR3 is TGTGCCAGCAGTTACTCTTCAGGGAGCGGCTATGGCTACACCTTC.

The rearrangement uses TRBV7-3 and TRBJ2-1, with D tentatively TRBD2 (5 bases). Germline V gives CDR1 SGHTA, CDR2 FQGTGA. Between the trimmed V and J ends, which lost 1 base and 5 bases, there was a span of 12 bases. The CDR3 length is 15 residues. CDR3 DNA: TGTGCCAGCAGCTTAAGAGGTCCGACTAACAATGAGCAGTTCTTC. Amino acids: CASSLRGPTNNEQFF.

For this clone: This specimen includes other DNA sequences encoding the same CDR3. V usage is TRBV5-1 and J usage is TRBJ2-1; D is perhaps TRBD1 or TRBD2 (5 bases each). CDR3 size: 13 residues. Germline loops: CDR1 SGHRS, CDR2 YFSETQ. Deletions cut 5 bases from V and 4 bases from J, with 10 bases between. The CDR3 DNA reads TGCGCCAGCAGGGAGAGGGGTTACAATGAGCAGTTCTTC. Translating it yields CASRERGYNEQFF.

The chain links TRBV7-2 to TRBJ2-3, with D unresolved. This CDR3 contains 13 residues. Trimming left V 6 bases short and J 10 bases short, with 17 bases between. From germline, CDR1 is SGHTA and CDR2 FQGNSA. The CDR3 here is CASSPAAMGPQYF. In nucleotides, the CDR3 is TGTGCCAGCAGTCCTGCCGCTATGGGCCCGCAGTATTTT.

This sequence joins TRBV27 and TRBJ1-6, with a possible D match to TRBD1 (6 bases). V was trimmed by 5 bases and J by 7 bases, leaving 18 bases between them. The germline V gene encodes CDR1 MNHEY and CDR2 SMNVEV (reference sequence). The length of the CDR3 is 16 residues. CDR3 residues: CASSLAVGAANSPLHF. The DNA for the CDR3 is TGTGCCAGCAGTCTCGCTGTGGGGGCGGCGAATTCACCCCTCCACTTT.

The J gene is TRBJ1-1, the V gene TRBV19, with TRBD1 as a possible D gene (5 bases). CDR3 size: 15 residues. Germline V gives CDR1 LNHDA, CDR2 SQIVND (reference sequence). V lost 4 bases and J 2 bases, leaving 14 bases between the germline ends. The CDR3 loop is CASSTAGGANTEAFF. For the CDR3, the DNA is TGTGCCAGTAGTACCGCCGGAGGGGCCAACACTGAAGCTTTCTTT.

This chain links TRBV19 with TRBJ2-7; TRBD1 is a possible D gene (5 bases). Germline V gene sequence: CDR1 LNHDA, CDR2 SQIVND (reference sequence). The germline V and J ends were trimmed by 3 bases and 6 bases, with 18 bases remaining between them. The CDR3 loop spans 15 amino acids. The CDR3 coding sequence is TGTGCCAGTAGTATCAGGGCAGGGTTAGCTGGCGAGCAGTACTTC. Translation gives CASSIRAGLAGEQYF.

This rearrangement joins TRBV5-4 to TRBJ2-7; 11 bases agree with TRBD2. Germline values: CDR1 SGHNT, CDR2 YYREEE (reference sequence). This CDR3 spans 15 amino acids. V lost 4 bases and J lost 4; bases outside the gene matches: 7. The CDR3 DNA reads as TGTGCCAGCAGCCCGACTAGCGGGACCAGATACGAGCAGTACTTC. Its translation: CASSPTSGTRYEQYF.

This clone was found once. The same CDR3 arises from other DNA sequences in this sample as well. CDR3: CASSRGLAGTDTQYF. CDR3 bases: TGTGCCAGCAGTCGTGGACTAGCGGGTACAGATACGCAGTATTTT. The chain employs TRBV2 and TRBJ2-3; TRBD2 matches at 11 bases. V was clipped by 5 bases and J by 3 bases; unmatched bases: 4. Germline assignment: CDR1 SNHLY and CDR2 FYNNEI. This CDR3 has 15 amino acids.

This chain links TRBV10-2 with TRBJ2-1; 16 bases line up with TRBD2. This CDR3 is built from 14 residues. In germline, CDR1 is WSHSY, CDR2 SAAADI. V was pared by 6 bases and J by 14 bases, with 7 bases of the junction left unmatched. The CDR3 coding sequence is TGCGCCAGCAGCTCCCCGGGACTAGCGGGAGGGGAGTTCTTC. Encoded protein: CASSSPGLAGGEFF.

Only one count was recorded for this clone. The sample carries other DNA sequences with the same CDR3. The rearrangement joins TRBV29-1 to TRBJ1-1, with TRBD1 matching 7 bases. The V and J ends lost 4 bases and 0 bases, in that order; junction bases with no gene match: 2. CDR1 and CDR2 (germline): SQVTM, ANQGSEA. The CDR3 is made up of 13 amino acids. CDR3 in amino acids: CSVGGQMNTEAFF. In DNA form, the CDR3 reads TGCAGCGTTGGGGGACAGATGAACACTGAAGCTTTCTTT.

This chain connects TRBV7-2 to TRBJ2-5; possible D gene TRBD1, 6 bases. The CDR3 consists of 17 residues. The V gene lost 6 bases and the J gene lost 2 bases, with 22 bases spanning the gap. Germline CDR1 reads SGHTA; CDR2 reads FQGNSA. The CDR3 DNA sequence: TGTGCCAGCAGTTCCGAGGGGGACACGCGGCCACAAGAGACCCAGTACTTC. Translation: CASSSEGDTRPQETQYF. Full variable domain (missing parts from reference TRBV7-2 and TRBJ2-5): GAGVSQSPSNKVTEKGKDVELRCDPISGHTALYWYRQSLGQGLEFLIYFQGNSAPDKSGLPSDRFSAERTGGSVSTLTIQRTQQEDSAVYLCASSSEGDTRPQETQYFGPGTRLLVL.

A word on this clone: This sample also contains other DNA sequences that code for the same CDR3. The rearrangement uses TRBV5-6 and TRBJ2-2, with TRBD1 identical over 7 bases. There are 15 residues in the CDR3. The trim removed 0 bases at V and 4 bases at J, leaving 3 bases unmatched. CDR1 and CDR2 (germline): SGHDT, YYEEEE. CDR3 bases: TGTGCCAGCAGCTTGGGGACAGGTGTCACCGGGGAGCTGTTTTTT. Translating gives CASSLGTGVTGELFF.

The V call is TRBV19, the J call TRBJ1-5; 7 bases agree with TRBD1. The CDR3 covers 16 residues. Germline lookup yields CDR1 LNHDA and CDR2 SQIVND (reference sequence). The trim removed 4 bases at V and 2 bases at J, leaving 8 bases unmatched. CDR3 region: CASSTRQGTGNQPQHF. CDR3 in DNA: TGTGCCAGTAGTACCCGACAGGGTACGGGCAATCAGCCCCAGCATTTT.

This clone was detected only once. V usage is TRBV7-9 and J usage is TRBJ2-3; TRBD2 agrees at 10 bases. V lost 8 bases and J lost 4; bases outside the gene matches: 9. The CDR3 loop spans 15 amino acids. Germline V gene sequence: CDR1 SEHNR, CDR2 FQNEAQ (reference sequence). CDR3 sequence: CASSLSGGASDTQYF. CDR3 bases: TGTGCCAGCTCCCTCAGCGGGGGGGCCTCAGATACGCAGTATTTT.

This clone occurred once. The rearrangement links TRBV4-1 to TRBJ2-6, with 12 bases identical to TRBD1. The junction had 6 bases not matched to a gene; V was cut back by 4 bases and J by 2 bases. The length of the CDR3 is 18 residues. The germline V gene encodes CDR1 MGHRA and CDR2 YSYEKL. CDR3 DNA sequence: TGCGCCAGCAGCCGAGAGGGACAGGGGGCCACTGGGGCCAACGTCCTGACTTTC. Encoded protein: CASSREGQGATGANVLTF.

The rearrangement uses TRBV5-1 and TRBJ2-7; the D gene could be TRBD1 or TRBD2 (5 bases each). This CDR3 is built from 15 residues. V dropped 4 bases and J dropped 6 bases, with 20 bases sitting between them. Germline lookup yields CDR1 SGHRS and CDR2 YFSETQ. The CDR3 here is CASSPLGGEATEQYF. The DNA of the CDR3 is TGCGCCAGCAGCCCCCTTGGGGGAGAAGCTACCGAGCAGTACTTC.

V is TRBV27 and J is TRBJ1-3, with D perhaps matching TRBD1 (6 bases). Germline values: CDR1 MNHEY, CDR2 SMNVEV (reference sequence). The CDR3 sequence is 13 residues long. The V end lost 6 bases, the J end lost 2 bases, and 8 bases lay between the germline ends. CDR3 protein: CASRSGAGNTIYF. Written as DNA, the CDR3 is TGTGCCAGCAGATCAGGGGCTGGAAACACCATATATTTT.

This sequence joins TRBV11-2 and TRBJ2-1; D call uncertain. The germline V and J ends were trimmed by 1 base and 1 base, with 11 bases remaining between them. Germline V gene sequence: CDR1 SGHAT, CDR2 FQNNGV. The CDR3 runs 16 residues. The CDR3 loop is CASSLGLRLSYNEQFF. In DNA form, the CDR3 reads TGTGCCAGCAGCTTAGGTTTGAGACTTTCCTACAATGAGCAGTTCTTC.

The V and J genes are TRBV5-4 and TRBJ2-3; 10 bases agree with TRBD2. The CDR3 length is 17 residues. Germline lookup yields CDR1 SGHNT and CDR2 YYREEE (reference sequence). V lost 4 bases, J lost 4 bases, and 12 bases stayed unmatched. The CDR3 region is CASSRSEREGRADTQYF. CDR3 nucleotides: TGTGCCAGCAGCCGTTCTGAGCGGGAGGGCCGTGCAGATACGCAGTATTTT.

The CDR3 nucleotides are TGTGCCAGCAGTCGTAGCGGGAGGCCCAGCACAGATACGCAGTATTTT. As protein: CASSRSGRPSTDTQYF. The chain couples TRBV11-2 to TRBJ2-3, with TRBD2 matching over 10 bases. CDR3 length equals 16 residues. V trimming: 6 bases; J trimming: 0 bases; junction bases outside the gene matches: 6. Germline CDR1 is SGHAT and CDR2 is FQNNGV.

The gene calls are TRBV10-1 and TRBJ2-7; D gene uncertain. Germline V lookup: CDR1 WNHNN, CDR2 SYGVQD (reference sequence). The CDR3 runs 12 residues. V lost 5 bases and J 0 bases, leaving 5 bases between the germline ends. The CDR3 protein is CASSSNSYEQYF. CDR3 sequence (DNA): TGCGCCAGCAGTAGTAACTCCTACGAGCAGTACTTC.

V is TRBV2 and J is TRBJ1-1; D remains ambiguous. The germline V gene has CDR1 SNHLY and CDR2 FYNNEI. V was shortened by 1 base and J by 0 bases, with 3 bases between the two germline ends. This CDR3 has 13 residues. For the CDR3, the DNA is TGTGCCAGCAGTGAAGAGATGAACACTGAAGCTTTCTTT. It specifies CASSEEMNTEAFF.